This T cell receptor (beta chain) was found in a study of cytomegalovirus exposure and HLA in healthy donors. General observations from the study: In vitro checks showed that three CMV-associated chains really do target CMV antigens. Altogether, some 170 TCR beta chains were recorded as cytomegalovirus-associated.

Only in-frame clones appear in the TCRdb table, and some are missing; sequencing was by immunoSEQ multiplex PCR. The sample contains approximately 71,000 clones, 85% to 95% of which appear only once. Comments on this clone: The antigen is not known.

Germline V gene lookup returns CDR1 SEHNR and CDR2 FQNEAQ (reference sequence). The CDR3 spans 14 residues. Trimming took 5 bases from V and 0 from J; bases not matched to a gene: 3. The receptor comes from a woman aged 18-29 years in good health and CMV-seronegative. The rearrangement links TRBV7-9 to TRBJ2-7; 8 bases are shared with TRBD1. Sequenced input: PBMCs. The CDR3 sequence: CASSPGTGSYEQYF. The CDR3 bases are TGTGCCAGCAGCCCCGGGACAGGCTCCTACGAGCAGTACTTC.